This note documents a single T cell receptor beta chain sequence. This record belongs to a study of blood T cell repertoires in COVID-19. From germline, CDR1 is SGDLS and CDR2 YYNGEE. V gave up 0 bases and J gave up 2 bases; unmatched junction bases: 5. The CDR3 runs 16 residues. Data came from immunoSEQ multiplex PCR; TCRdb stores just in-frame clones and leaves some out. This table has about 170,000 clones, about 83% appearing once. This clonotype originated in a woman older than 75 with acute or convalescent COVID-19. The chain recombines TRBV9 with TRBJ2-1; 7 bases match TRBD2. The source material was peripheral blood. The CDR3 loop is CASSVDQRGTYNEQFF. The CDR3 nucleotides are TGTGCCAGCAGCGTAGACCAGCGGGGAACCTACAATGAGCAGTTCTTC. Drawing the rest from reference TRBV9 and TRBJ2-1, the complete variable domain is DSGVTQTPKHLITATGQRVTLRCSPRSGDLSVYWYQQSLDQGLQFLIQYYNGEERAKGNILERFSAQQFPDLHSELNLSSLELGDSALYFCASSVDQRGTYNEQFFGPGTRLTVL.